This T cell receptor beta chain was observed in a study of OX40 agonist ivuxolimab in advanced cancers. Context from the whole study: Ivuxolimab was an agonistic, fully human IgG2 monoclonal antibody directed against OX40 (CD134), a costimulatory receptor. Intravenous ivuxolimab was administered to patients every 2 weeks at six dose levels: 0.01, 0.1, 0.3, 1.5, 3 and 10 mg/kg. Of the approximately 53 patients in dose escalation, about 20 had hepatocellular carcinoma, about 15 had melanoma, 9 had renal cell carcinoma and 9 had head and neck cancer. In the dose-escalation cohort, 82.7% of patients were male, and the mean age was about 55 years, with a range of roughly 20 to 80. Patients were allowed to have had prior anti-PD-1, anti-PD-L1 or anti-CTLA-4 therapy, and approximately 40% of the dose-escalation patients had previously received checkpoint inhibitors. Partial responses were achieved by three dose-escalation patients, of whom one had hepatocellular carcinoma and two had cutaneous melanoma. The purpose of peripheral TCRbeta sequencing was to test whether ivuxolimab changed TCR sequence diversity and led to clonal T-cell expansion. The paper reports the monotherapy dose-escalation portion (N of about 54 patients) of the phase I ivuxolimab trial.

Summary of the overall study and its limitations: After ivuxolimab, expanded clones were on average more numerous among CD8+ T cells than among CD4+ T cells. In partial responders in the 0.1-3.0 mg/kg groups, normalized peripheral clonal expansion was found to be among the lowest, especially among CD8+ T cells. At doses of 0.1 to 3.0 mg/kg, clonal expansion of both CD4+ and CD8+ blood T cells was observed from baseline to week 6. Low levels of normalized T-cell clonal expansion were also seen in some patients who did not respond. Antigen specificity was not determined for the clonally expanded peripheral T cells.

The trial excluded patients who had a history of autoimmune disease or who were on systemic immunosuppression. Peripheral blood for TCR sequencing was drawn from every dose cohort at baseline, at cycle 4 day 1 and at cycle 7 day 1. Samples came from an open-label, multicenter, first-in-human phase I dose-escalation trial of ivuxolimab. Adults with locally advanced or metastatic melanoma, renal cell carcinoma, hepatocellular carcinoma or head and neck squamous cell carcinoma were enrolled in the trial. Before TCR sequencing, CD4+ T cells and CD8+ T cells were sorted from peripheral blood as separate populations. To sequence the TCRbeta CDR3 region, genomic DNA was isolated from the sorted cells. The immunoSEQ Assay was used to sequence the TCRbeta CDR3 regions. The clones in this table, taken by TCRdb from immuneACCESS, are in-frame only. Not every clone is retained; where verified, under half of the shortfall comes from an unresolved V gene, and the cause of the rest is unknown. This sample has some 98,000 clones in its table, and around 94% of those were observed once. 0.2% to 0.3% of the sample is held by the ten biggest clonotypes.

This clone occurred once. Its binding antigen is unknown. One base away there is no much larger clone; base qualities are not given. Taken from cysteine to phenylalanine, the CDR3 has 17 residues. The sequence is cut down to CDR3 DNA, 51 bases in frame from base 1. For this chain, trimming is 5 bases at the V end and 0 bases at the J end, and the number of junction bases without a gene match is 12. In the germline V gene (reference sequence), CDR1 corresponds to GTSNPN and CDR2 to SVGIG. The clonotype originates from an adult with an advanced solid tumor such as melanoma, head and neck, liver or kidney cancer. Specimen: CD4+ or CD8+ T cells sorted from blood, collected in a trial of the OX40 agonist ivuxolimab. The chain uses TRBV30 and TRBJ1-5; TRBD1 lines up with 8 middle nucleotides. The CDR3 region reads CAWSTGGGRYSNQPQHF. Read as DNA, the sequence is TGTGCCTGGTCTACAGGGGGAGGTAGATATAGCAATCAGCCCCAGCATTTT.